This TCR beta chain derives from a study of blood T cell repertoires in COVID-19. The V gene's germline CDR1 is LGHDT and CDR2 YNNKEL (reference sequence). Deletions cut 6 bases from V and 2 bases from J, with 17 bases between. CDR3 length: 15 amino acids. Clones were sequenced by immunoSEQ multiplex PCR, and TCRdb holds only the in-frame ones, with some missing. The repertoire holds roughly 360,000 clones, with approximately 89% as singletons. This receptor was identified in a man aged 30 to 45 who had recovered from COVID-19. The V gene is TRBV3-1 (or the pseudogene TRBV3-2), the J gene TRBJ2-7; weak D call: TRBD2 (5 bases). The specimen was PBMCs or T cells enriched from blood (not recorded which). The CDR3 bases are TGTGCCAGCAGGGGTGGGCTCGGAGGCGCCTACGAGCAGTACTTC. Translation: CASRGGLGGAYEQYF.